The clone carrying this T cell receptor (beta chain) came up a few times. This sample was taken from a study of patients and donors after allogeneic stem cell transplantation. Germline lookup yields CDR1 SEHNR and CDR2 FQNEAQ (reference sequence). The CDR3 consists of 12 residues. V was pared by 5 bases and J by 7 bases, with 11 bases between. TCRdb used MiXCR to reprocess the RT-PCR reads, holding one entry per CDR3 protein. Of more than 75,000 distinct CDR3 sequences listed, approximately 5.2% are singletons. V and J are TRBV7-9 and TRBJ1-2; D gene unclear. This TCR came from a human donor who was either an allogeneic HSCT recipient or a stem cell or donor lymphocyte infusion donor (not recorded which). It is not recorded whose cells these are; they may come from a transplant donor. The source material was blood, either unsorted or a sorted T cell fraction (not recorded which). CDR3 sequence: CASSAAMVGYTF. CDR3 nucleotide sequence: TGTGCCAGCAGCGCAGCGATGGTTGGCTACACCTTC. The variable domain in full, with the rest retrieved from reference TRBV7-9 and TRBJ1-2, is DTGVSQNPRHKITKRGQNVTFRCDPISEHNRLYWYRQTLGQGPEFLTYFQNEAQLEKSRLLSDRFSAERPKGSFSTLEIQRTEQGDSAMYLCASSAAMVGYTFGSGTRLTVV.